This section outlines one TCR beta chain sequence together with its context. The antigen is not known. The sample originates from a study of shared clonotypes between healthy human individuals. The method was immunoSEQ multiplex PCR; TCRdb's version includes in-frame clones alone and lacks a portion of them. The sample lists 550,000 to 750,000 clones; 92% were seen once. Findings and caveats of the study: A generally larger estimated richness was seen in naive subsets than in memory subsets. At large depth, rarefaction still showed sorted-subset sequencing to be incomplete. Owing to a small donor count, the genetic and exposure-history diversity represented was limited.

Terminally differentiated effector memory CD45RA+ cells were excluded by CCR7 positive selection of CD45RO-negative cells. V shed 3 bases, J shed 0 bases, and the junction held 1 base outside the gene matches. The CDR3 runs 14 residues. Per the germline V gene, CDR1 is SGHTS and CDR2 is YDEGEE. Sequencing input: naive CD8+ T cells sorted from blood. The gene calls are TRBV5-8 and TRBJ1-1, with 8 bases lining up with TRBD1. The clonotype was recovered from a man younger than 40 in good health. CDR3 bases: TGTGCCAGCAGCTGGGACAGGATGAACACTGAAGCTTTCTTT. This gives the protein CASSWDRMNTEAFF.